This T cell receptor beta chain stems from a study of shared clonotypes between healthy human individuals. V was pared by 4 bases and J by 2 bases, with 15 bases between. The CDR3 totals 15 residues. CDR1 and CDR2 (germline): LNHNV, YYDKDF (reference sequence). Only in-frame clones appear in the TCRdb table, and some are missing; sequencing was by immunoSEQ multiplex PCR. The sample lists approximately 840,000 clones; roughly 96% were seen once. The naive CD8 fraction comprised CD45RO-negative cells positively selected for CCR7 and excluded terminally differentiated effector memory CD45RA+ cells. This sequence joins TRBV15 and TRBJ2-7, with D perhaps TRBD2 (6 bases). This receptor was identified in a man under 40 in good health. Sequencing input: naive CD8+ T cells sorted from blood. This CDR3 reads CATSIRLGVTYEQYF. In DNA, the CDR3 is TGTGCCACCAGCATCAGACTAGGAGTAACCTACGAGCAGTACTTC.